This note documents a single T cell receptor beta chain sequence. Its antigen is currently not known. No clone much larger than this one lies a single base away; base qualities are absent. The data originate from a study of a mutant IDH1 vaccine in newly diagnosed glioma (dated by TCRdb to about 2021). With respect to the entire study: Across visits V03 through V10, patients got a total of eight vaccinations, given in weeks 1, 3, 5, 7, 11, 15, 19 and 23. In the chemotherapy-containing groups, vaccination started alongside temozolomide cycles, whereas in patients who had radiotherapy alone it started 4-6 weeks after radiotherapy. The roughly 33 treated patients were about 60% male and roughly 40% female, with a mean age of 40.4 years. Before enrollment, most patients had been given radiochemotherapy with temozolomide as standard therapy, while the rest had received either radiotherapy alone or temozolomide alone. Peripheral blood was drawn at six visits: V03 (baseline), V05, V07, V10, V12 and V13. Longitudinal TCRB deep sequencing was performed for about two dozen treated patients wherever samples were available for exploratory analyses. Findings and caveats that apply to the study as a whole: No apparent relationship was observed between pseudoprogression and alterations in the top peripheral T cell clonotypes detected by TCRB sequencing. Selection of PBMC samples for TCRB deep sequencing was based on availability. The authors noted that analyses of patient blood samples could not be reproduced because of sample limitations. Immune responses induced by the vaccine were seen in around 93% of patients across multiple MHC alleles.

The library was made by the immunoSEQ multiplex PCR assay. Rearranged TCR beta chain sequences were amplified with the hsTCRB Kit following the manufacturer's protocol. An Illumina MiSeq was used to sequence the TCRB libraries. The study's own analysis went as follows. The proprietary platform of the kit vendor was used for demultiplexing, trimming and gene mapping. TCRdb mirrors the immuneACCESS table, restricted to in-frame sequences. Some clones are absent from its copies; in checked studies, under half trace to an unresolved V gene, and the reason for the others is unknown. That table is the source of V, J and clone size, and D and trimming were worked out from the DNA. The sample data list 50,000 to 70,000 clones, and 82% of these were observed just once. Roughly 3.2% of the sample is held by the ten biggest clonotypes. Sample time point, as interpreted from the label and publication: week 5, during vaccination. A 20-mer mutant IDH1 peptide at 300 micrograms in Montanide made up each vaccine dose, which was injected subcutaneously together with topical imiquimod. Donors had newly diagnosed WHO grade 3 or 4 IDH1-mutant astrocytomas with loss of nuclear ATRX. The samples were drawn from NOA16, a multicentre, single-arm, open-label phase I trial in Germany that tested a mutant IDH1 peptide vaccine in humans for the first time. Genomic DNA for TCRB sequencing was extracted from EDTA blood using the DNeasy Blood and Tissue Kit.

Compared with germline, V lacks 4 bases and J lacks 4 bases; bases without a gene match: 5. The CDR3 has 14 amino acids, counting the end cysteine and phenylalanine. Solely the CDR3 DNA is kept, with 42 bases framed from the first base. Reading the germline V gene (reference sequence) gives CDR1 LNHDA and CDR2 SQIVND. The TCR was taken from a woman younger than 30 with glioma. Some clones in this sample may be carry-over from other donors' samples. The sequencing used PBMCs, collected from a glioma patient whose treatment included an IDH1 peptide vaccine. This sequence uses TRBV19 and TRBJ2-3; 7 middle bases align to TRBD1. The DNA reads TGTGCCAGTAGTAACAGGGGTCCCGCAGATACGCAGTATTTT. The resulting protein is CASSNRGPADTQYF.